This T cell receptor beta chain was sequenced in a study of blood T cell repertoires in COVID-19. Across the study: Sites across the United States, Italy and Spain contributed samples from acute and convalescent COVID-19. From T cells, B-cell-depleted T cells, or PBMCs came the material, which was cDNA or gDNA.

The CDR3 sequence is 16 residues long. CDR1 and CDR2 from the germline V gene are MNHNS and SASEGT. The V gene lost 2 bases and the J gene lost 4 bases, with 15 bases spanning the gap. Produced via immunoSEQ multiplex PCR; TCRdb's table is partial and in-frame only. This table holds just over 250,000 clones, roughly 80% found once. Everyone who took part was roughly 18 to 100 years old, and they came from fewer than 25 US areas. Clinical histories supplied by participants themselves formed the basis of cohort assignment. Specimen: PBMCs or T cells enriched from blood (not recorded which). The TCR sequence derives from a man aged 30 to 39 with acute COVID-19. The chain combines TRBV6-1 with TRBJ1-5; D possibly corresponds to TRBD1 (5 bases). The CDR3 here is CASSETGTFRNQPQHF. The CDR3 DNA reads TGTGCCAGCAGTGAAACCGGGACTTTTCGGAATCAGCCCCAGCATTTT.